These T cell receptor beta chains were read from a single sample in a study of metastatic and nonmetastatic thyroid tumors. TCRdb re-called the PCR reads through MiXCR. The sample shows around 7,000 clones, 30% of them seen only once. Sequencing was carried out using tumor tissue. The origin of the receptors is a female donor with papillary thyroid cancer or a benign thyroid nodule (not recorded which). Some clones in this sample may be carry-over from other donors' samples. Each CDR3 is given without its conserved first and last residue.

V gene	J gene	CDR3 protein
TRBV27	TRBJ2-7	ASSFYPGQGDLKRY
TRBV10-2	TRBJ1-2	ASSGVQGAGGYGYT
TRBV20-1	TRBJ2-7	SARELGGTGYEQY
TRBV6-2/TRBV6-3	TRBJ2-7	ASSPPRRSSYEQY
TRBV28	TRBJ1-5	ASSPPDRYQPQH
TRBV6-1	TRBJ2-7	ASSEGDDYEQY
TRBV28	TRBJ1-5	ASSLSGQGVTQH
TRBV20-1	TRBJ2-7	SARDLGEGRAYEQY
TRBV28	TRBJ1-2	ASRGDTLYGYT
TRBV6-1	TRBJ2-7	ASSTSGTGRLEQY
TRBV27	TRBJ2-6	ASSLSVVSGFGANVLT
TRBV12-3/TRBV12-4	TRBJ2-3	ASARDRDVDTQY
TRBV12-3/TRBV12-4	TRBJ1-1	ASSLDSRLATEAF
TRBV11-3	TRBJ2-2	ASRLWGGFANTGELF
TRBV6-1	TRBJ2-7	ASSEGISQIYEQY
TRBV28	TRBJ2-5	ASSWTGQETQY
TRBV10-3	TRBJ1-5	ASKTEGDSNQPQH
TRBV6-5	TRBJ2-2	ASSYNGQGPRGELF
TRBV19	TRBJ1-6	ASSIRGDSPLH
TRBV28	TRBJ2-5	ASSNYRGETQY
TRBV6-2/TRBV6-3	TRBJ2-1	ASSPGRGYNEQF
TRBV10-3	TRBJ2-7	ASSLGQPYEQY
TRBV6-2/TRBV6-3	TRBJ2-7	ASCLMADLTYEQY
TRBV7-3	TRBJ2-1	ASSLRASGGYNEQF
TRBV6-1	TRBJ2-7	ASSPSGTPTYEQY
TRBV28	TRBJ1-5	ASSLVLGVSNQPQH
TRBV19	TRBJ1-2	ASSPYNRGSGGYT
TRBV6-1	TRBJ2-2	ASKGGTITGELF
TRBV6-1	TRBJ2-1	ASSESRGLAGRCEQF
TRBV24-1	TRBJ2-1	ATSTSSGGNNEQF
TRBV10-3	TRBJ2-1	AISGKGLAGAVNEQF
TRBV19	TRBJ2-1	ASREGLYNEQF
TRBV5-4	TRBJ1-2	ASSLGVNYGYT
TRBV6-1	TRBJ1-1	ASRTGTGGTEAF
TRBV28	TRBJ1-1	ASARHAGNTEAF
TRBV3-1	TRBJ1-6	ASSPRTGGFSPLH
TRBV20-1	TRBJ2-2	SARDPRQGSTGELF
TRBV27	TRBJ2-2	ASSLGWAGVGGELF
TRBV6-1	TRBJ2-1	ASSRGLAAYYNDQF
TRBV6-6	TRBJ2-1	ASSYPRRHEQF
TRBV27	TRBJ2-7	ASSTPDRGHSEQY
TRBV19	TRBJ1-1	ASSLTAEAF
TRBV5-1	TRBJ2-5	ASSETGGEETQY
TRBV5-5	TRBJ1-5	ASSVQGMGNQPQH
TRBV20-1	TRBJ1-5	SARIQGLNQPQH
TRBV6-1	TRBJ1-3	ASTDRSNTIY
TRBV6-5	TRBJ1-5	ASSYGSNNQPQH
TRBV5-1	TRBJ2-1	ASSVGGGNEQF